This T cell receptor (beta chain) was retrieved from a study of blood T cells in healthy people across ages. General study findings and limits: With unsorted PBMCs, a conclusive comparison of naive versus antigen-experienced cells was not possible.

The people who gave samples were healthy Caucasians from Russia, aged roughly 6 to 100. Each donor's blood draw was 7.5 to 10 milliliters of peripheral blood. As concerns this clonotype: Its specificity is unknown.

The CDR3 has 12 residues. V lost 0 bases and J lost 9, with 7 bases in between. Germline V lookup: CDR1 SGDLS, CDR2 YYNGEE. The authors ran a second PCR of about 7 to 11 cycles using a sample-barcoded 5' primer and a J-beta primer mix. The template-switch adaptor, which had 12 random nucleotides, put a tag on each cDNA molecule. TCRdb re-derived calls from the 5' RACE reads in MiXCR, one entry per CDR3 protein. The sample holds over 1,500,000 distinct CDR3 sequences, about two fifths seen once. The chain carries TRBV9 and TRBJ1-5; D is ambiguous. The sample comprised blood. This sequence originates from a human donor in good health. CDR3 in amino acids: CASSVEDGPQHF. The CDR3 region has the DNA TGTGCCAGCAGCGTAGAAGACGGGCCCCAGCATTTT.